The source of this TCR beta chain is a study of blood T cell repertoires in COVID-19. Study-level information: In each case, the material was cDNA or gDNA derived from T cells, B-cell-depleted T cells, or PBMCs.

The CDR3 loop spans 16 amino acids. Trimming left V 3 bases short and J 0 bases short, with 11 bases between. Germline-derived CDR1 and CDR2 are MDHEN and SYDVKM. Original analysis: Amplification with reference gene primers provided the estimates of nucleated cell counts. TCRdb keeps only in-frame clones here, not all; method: immunoSEQ multiplex PCR. That table supplies the V and J calls and clone size; D and trimming were determined from the DNA. The repertoire consists of roughly 400,000 clones, with 70% to 90% occurring once and the leading ten covering 1.4% to 1.5%. Recruits, aged about 18 to 100 years, lived in 20 to 30 US areas.

The chain combines TRBV28 with TRBJ1-4; TRBD1 might be the D (6 bases). The source material was PBMCs or T cells enriched from blood (not recorded which). The receptor comes from a woman between 18 and 30 years old who had been exposed to COVID-19. CDR3 amino acids: CASSLAGATTNEKLFF. The CDR3 coding sequence is TGTGCCAGCAGTTTGGCAGGGGCCACAACTAATGAAAAACTGTTTTTT.